Shown below are 24 T cell receptor beta chains from a single sample sequenced in a study of persistence of HIV-infected CD4 T cells. The stimulus was an HIV-1 Gag 15-mer peptide pool, 1 ug/peptide/mL. Sorted nonresponding memory CD4+ T cells were CD40L-negative, CD69-negative, CD45RO-high. The libraries were made with immunoSEQ version 4 in survey mode. The assay was immunoSEQ multiplex PCR, and TCRdb's table has in-frame clones only and misses some. Among approximately 35,000 clones listed, approximately 78% were seen once. Which antigens these TCRs recognize remains unknown. The sample in question was cultured CD4+ T cells from PBMCs, obtained from a patient who received antiretroviral therapy. These receptors came from an adult with HIV. The donor label of this sample is uncertain.

J is TRBJ1-5 and V is TRBV2, with D possibly matching TRBD1 (6 bases). The CDR3 contains 14 residues. Germline V gene sequence: CDR1 SNHLY, CDR2 FYNNEI. Trimming left V 8 bases short and J 7 bases short, with 18 bases between. Written as DNA, the CDR3 is TGTGCCAGCCTCCAAACAGGGCTAAGGCAGCCCCAGCATTTT. Amino acids: CASLQTGLRQPQHF.

This chain connects TRBV12-3 or TRBV12-4 to TRBJ1-2; no clear D. Trimming removed 2 bases at V and 0 bases at J, with 4 bases between. The CDR3 contains 13 residues. The CDR3 is CASSLSTNYGYTF. The DNA for the CDR3 is TGTGCCAGCAGTTTAAGCACTAACTATGGCTACACCTTC.

CDR3 sequence: CASRQGAENSPLHF. Here the CDR3 DNA reads TGTGCCAGCAGACAGGGGGCGGAAAATTCACCCCTCCACTTT. The rearrangement joins TRBV25-1 to TRBJ1-6, with 9 bases that match TRBD1. From germline, CDR1 is MGHDK and CDR2 SYGVNS. The V gene end was trimmed by 6 bases and the J gene end by 7 bases; junction bases not matched to a gene: 4. The CDR3 covers 14 residues.

In DNA, the CDR3 is TGTGCCAGCAGAACTTCCGGGACAGATCAGCCCCAGCATTTT. It yields the protein CASRTSGTDQPQHF. The gene calls are TRBV6-6 and TRBJ1-5; 7 positions agree with TRBD1. The CDR3 sequence is 14 residues long. Germline CDR1 is MNHNY and CDR2 is SVGAGI (reference sequence). J gave up 5 bases and V 6 bases, and 7 bases lay outside the gene matches.

V is TRBV11-3 and J is TRBJ2-2; 8 bases map to TRBD1. Losses at the gene ends were 5 bases for V and 4 bases for J; bases not matched to a gene: 15. From germline, CDR1 is SGHNT and CDR2 YENEEA. The CDR3 has 18 amino acids. This CDR3 is CASSRSSGGVGVTGELFF. The CDR3 nucleotides are TGTGCCAGCAGCCGGTCTTCAGGGGGCGTGGGGGTCACCGGGGAGCTGTTTTTT.

The V and J genes are TRBV3-1 (or the pseudogene TRBV3-2) and TRBJ2-5; TRBD2 matches at 7 bases. Unmatched junction bases numbered 12, after V lost 0 bases and J lost 5 bases. Germline CDR1 LGHDT, CDR2 YNNKEL (reference sequence). The CDR3 extends over 17 amino acids. The CDR3 region has the DNA TGTGCCAGCAGCCAAGATAGGGGCGGGGGTATCGGGGAGACCCAGTACTTC. As protein: CASSQDRGGGIGETQYF.

The chain is built from TRBV30 and TRBJ1-1; 7 nucleotides match TRBD1. This CDR3 is 12 amino acids long. Per germline, CDR1 GTSNPN and CDR2 SVGIG (reference sequence). V shed 1 base and J 7 bases; nucleotides not matched to a gene: 3. The CDR3: CAWSEGGSEAFF. Here the CDR3 DNA reads TGTGCCTGGAGTGAAGGGGGCAGTGAAGCTTTCTTT.

This clone was seen just once. The chain uses TRBV30 and TRBJ2-7, with 7 bases matching TRBD1. CDR3 length: 12 amino acids. V was clipped by 2 bases and J by 5 bases; unmatched bases: 3. Germline CDR1 reads GTSNPN; CDR2 reads SVGIG (reference sequence). The CDR3 DNA reads TGTGCCTGGAGTCCTACAGGGGACGAGCAGTACTTC. It specifies CAWSPTGDEQYF.

This clone has more than one count but fewer than ten. The rearrangement joins TRBV10-3 to TRBJ1-4; D remains ambiguous. This CDR3 contains 12 residues. Germline CDR1 ENHRY, CDR2 SYGVKD. V lost 4 bases, J lost 8 bases, and 8 bases lay in between. The CDR3 region has the DNA TGTGCCATCAGTGGTGCGGGGGAAAAACTGTTTTTT. Residues: CAISGAGEKLFF.

The J gene is TRBJ2-3, the V gene TRBV19; the D gene is possibly TRBD2 (6 bases). Germline V gives CDR1 LNHDA, CDR2 SQIVND (reference sequence). The CDR3 loop spans 15 amino acids. V lost 9 bases, J lost 0 bases, and 16 bases lay in between. The CDR3 region has the DNA TGTGCCAGCGCCCCAGGAAGCGGGAGCACAGATACGCAGTATTTT. Translation: CASAPGSGSTDTQYF.

This clone was observed a few times. The CDR3 DNA reads as TGTGCCAGCAGCCTGACGGACTACTATGGCTACACCTTC. Translating it yields CASSLTDYYGYTF. This chain connects TRBV3-1 (or the pseudogene TRBV3-2) to TRBJ1-2; D call uncertain. CDR3 length equals 13 residues. V was cut by 4 bases and J by 3 bases, with 9 bases left in between. Germline V lookup: CDR1 LGHDT, CDR2 YNNKEL (reference sequence).

J is TRBJ1-1 and V is TRBV5-1; D gene ambiguous. Trimming left V 0 bases short and J 7 bases short, with 10 bases between. The CDR3 consists of 13 residues. Germline V lookup: CDR1 SGHRS, CDR2 YFSETQ. CDR3 DNA: TGCGCCAGCAGCTTGGGAAGGATGGTTGAAGCTTTCTTT. As protein: CASSLGRMVEAFF.

As to this clone: Other DNA sequences of this sample code for an identical CDR3. This rearrangement joins TRBV2 to TRBJ2-5; TRBD2 might be the D (6 bases). The length of the CDR3 is 14 residues. Trimming took 3 bases from V and 5 from J, leaving 13 bases between them. From germline, CDR1 is SNHLY and CDR2 FYNNEI. The CDR3 nucleotides read TGTGCCAGCAGTGAGGGACTGGAGCCCGAGACCCAGTACTTC. Its protein is CASSEGLEPETQYF.

V usage is TRBV27 and J usage is TRBJ2-7, with D uncertain. This CDR3 is 14 amino acids long. Trimming left V 4 bases short and J 4 bases short, with 14 bases between. Germline values: CDR1 MNHEY, CDR2 SMNVEV (reference sequence). The CDR3, as DNA: TGTGCCAGCAGTTCCTCTACGCCGACGTACGAGCAGTACTTC. Its translation: CASSSSTPTYEQYF.

The V and J genes are TRBV14 and TRBJ2-5; 11 nucleotides match TRBD2. Trimming cost V 4 bases and J 2 bases; bases outside gene matches: 3. CDR3 size: 15 residues. Germline CDR1 SGHDN, CDR2 FVKESK. The CDR3 region has the DNA TGTGCCAGCAGCCTGGGACTAGCGGTTCAAGAGACCCAGTACTTC. Its translation is CASSLGLAVQETQYF. The complete variable domain, with remaining parts taken from reference TRBV14 and TRBJ2-5, reads EAGVTQFPSHSVIEKGQTVTLRCDPISGHDNLYWYRRVMGKEIKFLLHFVKESKQDESGMPNNRFLAERTGGTYSTLKVQPAELEDSGVYFCASSLGLAVQETQYFGPGTRLLVL.

The gene calls are TRBV24-1 and TRBJ1-1; D remains ambiguous. CDR1 KGHDR and CDR2 SFDVKD come from the germline V gene. The CDR3 consists of 12 residues. Trimming removed 3 bases at V and 1 base at J, with 2 bases between. The CDR3 sequence is CATSDPNTEAFF. CDR3 DNA sequence: TGTGCCACCAGTGATCCGAACACTGAAGCTTTCTTT.

The chain recombines TRBV3-1 (or the pseudogene TRBV3-2) with TRBJ1-3; D unclear. This CDR3 is built from 15 residues. Trimming pared 5 bases from V and 0 bases from J, leaving 11 bases between. In germline, CDR1 is LGHDT, CDR2 YNNKEL (reference sequence). The CDR3 DNA is TGTGCCAGCAGCTCTCGACTGATCTCTGGAAACACCATATATTTT. Residues: CASSSRLISGNTIYF.

This sequence joins TRBV2 and TRBJ2-1; weak D call: TRBD1 (5 bases). The CDR3 is 13 residues long. Germline-derived CDR1 and CDR2 are SNHLY and FYNNEI. With 6 bases removed from V and 2 bases from J, the gap between germline ends came to 8 bases. Here the CDR3 reads CASRGRAYNEQFF. CDR3 nucleotides: TGTGCCAGCAGGGGCAGGGCCTACAATGAGCAGTTCTTC. The full variable domain, completed using reference TRBV2 and TRBJ2-1, is EPEVTQTPSHQVTQMGQEVILRCVPISNHLYFYWYRQILGQKVEFLVSFYNNEISEKSEIFDDQFSVERPDGSNFTLKIRSTKLEDSAMYFCASRGRAYNEQFFGPGTRLTVL.

The V gene is TRBV5-1, the J gene TRBJ2-7; 13 bases match TRBD2. The CDR3 loop spans 16 amino acids. Trimming at V came to 4 bases and at J to 0 bases, leaving 4 bases not matched to a gene. Germline V lookup: CDR1 SGHRS, CDR2 YFSETQ. The CDR3 DNA sequence: TGCGCCAGCAGCGCGGGACTAGCGGGAACCTCCTACGAGCAGTACTTC. Translation gives CASSAGLAGTSYEQYF.

The rearrangement links TRBV7-8 to TRBJ1-1; 9 bases align to TRBD1. Germline-derived CDR1 and CDR2 are SGHVS and FQNEAQ. The CDR3 loop spans 16 amino acids. The V segment lost 1 base and the J segment 0 bases; nucleotides outside the gene matches: 3. For the CDR3, the DNA is TGTGCCAGCAGCTTAGTAGGACAGGGGCTGAACACTGAAGCTTTCTTT. Translating it yields CASSLVGQGLNTEAFF.

This sequence joins TRBV5-1 and TRBJ2-7; D is uncertain. Looked up from germline, CDR1 is SGHRS and CDR2 is YFSETQ. The CDR3 is made up of 15 amino acids. Between the trimmed V and J ends, which lost 1 base and 4 bases, there was a span of 15 bases. The CDR3 region has the DNA TGCGCCAGCAGCTTGTTTGGCAGGACCCTTTACGAGCAGTACTTC. Residues: CASSLFGRTLYEQYF.

V is TRBV18 and J is TRBJ1-2, with TRBD1 identical over 9 bases. CDR1 is KGHSH, CDR2 LQKENI, per germline. V shed 4 bases and J 0 bases; nucleotides not matched to a gene: 6. CDR3 size: 16 residues. CDR3 DNA sequence: TGTGCCAGCTCACTTTTCAGGGACAGGGCTAACTATGGCTACACCTTC. As protein: CASSLFRDRANYGYTF.

V usage is TRBV5-4 and J usage is TRBJ2-1; D could derive from TRBD1 or TRBD2 (5 bases each). The CDR3 totals 15 residues. CDR1 is SGHNT, CDR2 YYREEE, per germline (reference sequence). Trimming cost V 4 bases and J 0 bases, with 11 bases left between them. CDR3 amino acids: CASSRGGSSYNEQFF. The CDR3 DNA reads as TGTGCCAGCAGCCGGGGCGGGTCCTCCTACAATGAGCAGTTCTTC.

Here the CDR3 DNA reads TGTGCCAGCAGCCATACAGGGGGCACTGAAGCTTTCTTT. Its protein is CASSHTGGTEAFF. This chain joins TRBV11-3 and TRBJ1-1; 8 nucleotides match TRBD1. Per the germline V gene, CDR1 is SGHNT and CDR2 is YENEEA. This CDR3 is built from 13 residues. Trimming cost V 5 bases and J 4 bases; bases outside gene matches: 3.